This T cell receptor beta chain was identified in a study of blood T cell repertoires in COVID-19 (dated by TCRdb to the early 2020s). Some background on the complete study: Samples from collaborators originated in the United States, Italy and Spain and spanned both the acute and convalescent phases of COVID-19. The material from the prospective study consisted of cDNA or gDNA derived from T cells, B-cell-depleted T cells, or PBMCs. A freely available public database, intended as a resource for researchers studying the immune response to SARS-CoV-2, is where the repertoires were released. The samples were drawn from two sources: the first 160 participants of the ongoing ImmuneRACE study, and fewer than 1,500 subjects contributed by 6 global collaborators. The dataset comprised deeply sampled blood TCRbeta repertoires from subjects exposed to, actively infected with, or recovered from COVID-19. The sample metadata nearly always contained a de-identified subject ID, COVID-19 status, age in years and sex. HLA class I and class II types, where available, came from metadata supplied by the sample provider rather than from assay-based typing. Overall study results and their limits: The amount of clinical and demographic metadata varied by source and participant and was provided uncurated.

TCRbeta CDR3 regions were amplified from genomic DNA using the immunoSEQ Assay, a bias-controlled multiplex PCR. In the paper's pipeline: The number of nucleated cells in each sample was estimated from the amplification of reference gene primers within the assay. To quantify the absolute abundance of each unique TCRbeta CDR3 rearrangement, sequence reads were collapsed and filtered. For each sample, productive Simpson clonality was calculated as the square root of Simpson's diversity index over productive rearrangements. Drawn from immuneACCESS, this table holds only the in-frame rearrangements with V and J called that TCRdb kept. Clones are partly lost; checked studies trace under half to an unresolved V gene and leave the rest unexplained. The V and J calls and clone size are taken from that table; D and trimming were inferred from the DNA. For this sample there are 180,000 or so clones; over 80% appear just once. The top ten constitute around 6.3% of the sample.

A note on this clone: Its antigen is still unknown. No much larger clone is present one base from it, and per-base qualities are unavailable.

One collaborating source in Seattle enrolled patients during active infection and followed them longitudinally through the course of disease. Each collaborating institution followed its own protocols to collect whole blood in K2EDTA tubes. Collaborator samples were shipped for TCRbeta analysis as frozen whole blood, isolated PBMCs, or DNA extracted from either sample type. Spanning cysteine to phenylalanine, the CDR3 consists of 11 amino acids. The entry retains the CDR3 DNA only, 33 bases that are in frame from base 1. The germline V gene gives CDR1 as SNHLY and CDR2 as FYNNEI. V is reduced by 5 bases and J by 2 bases, leaving a spacing of 3 bases between them.

Sequences were obtained from peripheral blood. This receptor was identified in a middle-aged woman with COVID-19, enrolled during active disease. The chain joins TRBV2 to TRBJ1-1, with no confident D gene call. The DNA is as follows: TGTGCCAGCAGTCTAAACACTGAAGCTTTCTTT. The encoded protein is CASSLNTEAFF.